The rows below give T cell receptor beta chains drawn from one sample of a study of blood T cells in healthy people across ages. TCRdb used MiXCR to reprocess the 5' RACE reads, holding one entry per CDR3 protein. The sample carries approximately 800,000 distinct CDR3 sequences, less than 70% recorded once. Sequencing was done on a sample of blood. The receptors were sampled from a man older than 75 in good health. Each CDR3 is given with its conserved first and last residue. A D gene is named only where the DNA matches it firmly. Expanded clones are given a class, and other clones once, few, many or no size at all.

v_gene	abundance	d_gene	j_gene	CDR3aa	CDR3nt
TRBV18	NA	NA	TRBJ2-6	CASSPQAPGANVLTF	TGTGCCAGCTCACCCCAGGCCCCTGGGGCCAACGTCCTGACTTTC
TRBV27	NA	NA	TRBJ2-5	CASSTSGPWGGEQYF	TGTGCCAGCAGTACATCCGGGCCCTGGGGCGGTGAGCAGTACTTC
TRBV2	NA	NA	TRBJ1-5	CASNREGGNQPQHF	TGTGCCAGCAACCGCGAGGGAGGTAATCAGCCCCAGCATTTT
TRBV25-1	NA	NA	TRBJ2-5	CASGKGFGRTRETQYF	TGTGCCAGCGGGAAGGGGTTTGGTCGAACAAGAGAGACCCAGTACTTC
TRBV5-1	NA	NA	TRBJ2-7	CASSSNPGQDYEQYF	TGCGCCAGCAGCTCGAACCCTGGGCAGGACTACGAGCAGTACTTC
TRBV15	NA	NA	TRBJ2-5	CATSTPKTGAGPISRETQYF	TGTGCCACCAGCACTCCTAAGACTGGAGCGGGCCCCATCTCCAGGGAGACCCAGTACTTC
TRBV28	NA	NA	TRBJ2-5	CASSPYWGRETQYF	TGTGCCAGCAGCCCGTATTGGGGTCGAGAGACCCAGTACTTC
TRBV5-1	NA	TRBD2	TRBJ2-1	CASRSSSGRASYNEQFF	TGCGCCAGCAGAAGTAGTAGCGGGAGGGCGTCCTACAATGAGCAGTTCTTC
TRBV27	NA	TRBD1	TRBJ1-5	CASSSDRDPTEPQHF	TGTGCCAGCAGTTCTGACAGGGACCCCACGGAGCCCCAGCATTTT
TRBV11-1	NA	NA	TRBJ2-5	CASSPRTGPGDEQYF	TGTGCCAGCAGTCCCCGAACGGGCCCCGGCGATGAGCAGTACTTC
TRBV5-1	NA	NA	TRBJ2-4	CASSLGRRDIQYF	TGCGCCAGCAGCTTGGGACGACGTGACATTCAGTACTTC
TRBV2	NA	NA	TRBJ1-1	CASSEEQMNTEAFF	TGTGCCAGCAGTGAAGAACAGATGAACACTGAAGCTTTCTTT
TRBV20-1	NA	NA	TRBJ1-2	CSARDYGLGGYTF	TGCAGTGCTAGAGATTACGGGTTAGGTGGCTACACCTTC
TRBV28	NA	TRBD1	TRBJ2-7	CASSSDRGFYEQYF	TGTGCCAGCAGCTCCGACAGGGGGTTCTACGAGCAGTACTTC
TRBV7-2	NA	NA	TRBJ2-1	CASSLGSFAGNEQFF	TGTGCCAGCAGCTTAGGCTCGTTCGCGGGTAATGAGCAGTTCTTC
TRBV29-1	NA	NA	TRBJ1-2	CSVEDEGGTGNYGYTF	TGCAGCGTTGAAGATGAGGGGGGTACAGGGAACTATGGCTACACCTTC
TRBV20-1	NA	NA	TRBJ2-1	CSARTGTSYNEQFF	TGCAGTGCTAGAACTGGGACCTCCTACAATGAGCAGTTCTTC
TRBV4-1	NA	NA	TRBJ2-1	CASSQTPRRSLRYNEQFF	TGCGCCAGCAGCCAAACTCCTAGGAGGAGCCTGAGATACAATGAGCAGTTCTTC
TRBV15	NA	TRBD2	TRBJ2-7	CATSRDRDPASGRSFPTYEQYF	TGTGCCACCAGCAGAGATAGAGATCCCGCTAGCGGGAGAAGTTTTCCCACCTACGAGCAGTACTTC
TRBV27	NA	NA	TRBJ2-1	CASSSGRWQFF	TGTGCCAGCAGTTCCGGCAGGTGGCAGTTCTTC
TRBV6-1	few	TRBD2	TRBJ2-7	CASSEGSGRRYEQYF	TGTGCCAGCAGTGAAGGCAGCGGGAGAAGGTACGAGCAGTACTTC
TRBV30	NA	NA	TRBJ2-5	CALGAGDVQETQYF	TGTGCCCTGGGGGCGGGTGACGTCCAAGAGACCCAGTACTTC